A single sample is the source of the 32 T cell receptor beta chains below, sequenced in a study of T cell repertoires in cytomegalovirus infection. TCRdb reprocessed the reads with MiXCR, giving one entry per CDR3 protein. The sample lists around 58,000 distinct CDR3 sequences; 20% to 25% were seen once. Their recognized antigens are unknown. The sample here was CD8+ T cells from cultured PBMCs, taken from culture after CMV antigen stimulation. These receptors were taken from a human donor in good health (CMV status not recorded). Some clones in this sample may be carry-over from other donors' samples.

This clonotype was counted only a few times. This chain uses TRBV20-1 with TRBJ1-1; 9 bases match TRBD1. V shed 1 base, J shed 5 bases, and the junction held 8 bases outside the gene matches. Germline V gene sequence: CDR1 DFQATT, CDR2 SNEGSKA (reference sequence). The length of the CDR3 is 15 residues. Written as DNA, the CDR3 is TGCAGTGCTAGAGTTAGAAACAGGGGGCTGACTGAAGCTTTCTTT. It encodes CSARVRNRGLTEAFF.

This clonotype was found a few times. V gene TRBV18 combines with J gene TRBJ1-6; TRBD1 agrees at 9 bases. The trim removed 6 bases at V and 5 bases at J, leaving 5 bases unmatched. This CDR3 has 15 amino acids. Per the germline V gene, CDR1 is KGHSH and CDR2 is LQKENI. The CDR3 reads CASSDRGYDNSPLHF. The CDR3 region has the DNA TGTGCCAGCTCCGACAGGGGGTACGATAATTCACCCCTCCACTTT. Complete variable domain (other parts from reference TRBV18 and TRBJ1-6): NAGVMQNPRHLVRRRGQEARLRCSPMKGHSHVYWYRQLPEEGLKFMVYLQKENIIDESGMPKERFSAEFPKEGPSILRIQQVVRGDSAAYFCASSDRGYDNSPLHFGNGTRLTVT.

This clonotype was seen more than once but under ten times. This chain uses TRBV7-8 with TRBJ2-3; either TRBD1 or TRBD2 may supply D (6 bases each). This CDR3 comprises 14 residues. The germline V gene encodes CDR1 SGHVS and CDR2 FQNEAQ. The V end was cut by 1 base, the J end by 4 bases, with 9 bases between. The CDR3 sequence: CASSLVGGADTQYF. CDR3 coding DNA: TGTGCCAGCAGCTTAGTCGGGGGCGCAGATACGCAGTATTTT.

V and J are TRBV12-3 or TRBV12-4 and TRBJ1-5; D uncertain. The length of the CDR3 is 14 residues. V was clipped by 5 bases and J by 7 bases, with 15 bases between them. The CDR3, as DNA: TGTGCCAGCAGTCTCACAAGGGCCGGACAGCCCCAGCATTTT. Amino acids: CASSLTRAGQPQHF.

For this clonotype: At one end, the junction sequence differs from germline, possibly due to a read error. The chain uses TRBV20-1 and TRBJ2-1, with D maybe TRBD2 (5 bases). CDR3 length: 15 residues. The germline CDR1 and CDR2 sequences are DFQATT and SNEGSKA (reference sequence). Written as DNA, the CDR3 is TGCAGTGCTAAGCGGAGGACCCGTTCCTCCAATGAGCAGTTCTTC. This sequence encodes CSAKRRTRSSNEQFF.

V and J are TRBV6-5 and TRBJ2-5, with a tentative D call TRBD2 (6 bases). Germline CDR1 and CDR2: MNHEY and SVGAGI. V dropped 1 base and J dropped 3 bases, with 12 bases sitting between them. This CDR3 region has 15 residues. CDR3 protein: CASSYYGSGKETQYF. CDR3 nucleotides: TGTGCCAGCAGTTACTATGGTAGCGGCAAAGAGACCCAGTACTTC.

This clonotype was seen just once. This rearrangement joins TRBV19 to TRBJ2-1; 7 nucleotides line up with TRBD2. CDR1 LNHDA and CDR2 SQIVND come from the germline V gene (reference sequence). This CDR3 has 15 amino acids. Trimming removed 3 bases from V and 0 bases from J; junction bases left unmatched: 2. In DNA, the CDR3 is TGTGCCAGTAGTATGGGGGGGAGCTCCTACAATGAGCAGTTCTTC. Protein: CASSMGGSSYNEQFF. Full variable domain (rest looked up from reference TRBV19 and TRBJ2-1): DGGITQSPKYLFRKEGQNVTLSCEQNLNHDAMYWYRQDPGQGLRLIYYSQIVNDFQKGDIAEGYSVSREKKESFPLTVTSAQKNPTAFYLCASSMGGSSYNEQFFGPGTRLTVL.

The chain is built from TRBV6-5 and TRBJ1-2, with D uncertain. Trimming left V 6 bases short and J 4 bases short, with 12 bases between. CDR3 length: 13 residues. Germline V gene data show CDR1 as MNHEY and CDR2 as SVGAGI. CDR3 in DNA: TGTGCCAGCAGCTCTCTAGAATTCTATGGCTACACCTTC. As protein: CASSSLEFYGYTF.

This clonotype was counted only a few times. CDR3 in DNA: TGTGCCAGCAGCCCAGACAGTGTGAATTCACCCCTCCACTTT. It specifies CASSPDSVNSPLHF. The chain joins TRBV28 to TRBJ1-6; a weak D match, TRBD1 (5 bases). Deletions cut 6 bases from V and 7 bases from J, with 13 bases between. Germline-derived CDR1 and CDR2 are MDHEN and SYDVKM. CDR3 size: 14 residues.

This chain links TRBV7-2 with TRBJ1-5; tentative D call: TRBD1 (5 bases). Between the trimmed V and J ends, which lost 4 bases and 1 base, there was a span of 8 bases. The CDR3 consists of 14 residues. Germline loops: CDR1 SGHTA, CDR2 FQGNSA. The CDR3 reads CASSWGISNQPQHF. CDR3 bases: TGTGCCAGCAGCTGGGGGATCAGCAATCAGCCCCAGCATTTT.

This rearrangement joins TRBV4-3 to TRBJ1-6; D possibly corresponds to TRBD1 (6 bases). Germline V gene sequence: CDR1 LGHNA, CDR2 YSLEER. The length of the CDR3 is 17 residues. V dropped 4 bases and J dropped 4 bases, with 17 bases sitting between them. For the CDR3, the DNA is TGCGCCAGCAGCCCAAAAAGGGGGGCCGATTATAATTCACCCCTCCACTTT. This gives the protein CASSPKRGADYNSPLHF.

The V and J genes are TRBV27 and TRBJ2-2; D not certain. Germline CDR1 and CDR2: MNHEY and SMNVEV (reference sequence). CDR3 length: 14 residues. Trimming left V 6 bases short and J 5 bases short, with 13 bases between. CDR3 nucleotides: TGTGCCAGCAGCTTAGTACAGCTAACCGGGGAGCTGTTTTTT. The encoded protein is CASSLVQLTGELFF.

There are a few counts of this clonotype. The chain couples TRBV7-2 to TRBJ1-1, with 9 bases matching TRBD1. The germline gives CDR1 SGHTA, CDR2 FQGNSA. J gave up 4 bases and V 5 bases, and 2 bases lay outside the gene matches. CDR3 length: 13 residues. The CDR3 sequence: CASSRTGATEAFF. The CDR3 DNA reads as TGTGCCAGCAGCAGGACAGGGGCCACTGAAGCTTTCTTT.

The V call is TRBV12-3 or TRBV12-4, the J call TRBJ1-1, with unresolved D. V lost 1 base, J lost 1 base, and 10 bases lay in between. The CDR3 contains 15 residues. The CDR3 bases are TGTGCCAGCAGTTTAGATAGGGTGGAGAACACTGAAGCTTTCTTT. Amino acid sequence: CASSLDRVENTEAFF.

V and J are TRBV9 and TRBJ2-7; the D gene is possibly TRBD2 (5 bases). The CDR3 has 15 amino acids. Germline V CDR1 and CDR2: SGDLS, YYNGEE. V shed 0 bases and J shed 3 bases, with 13 bases lying between them. The chain's CDR3 is CASSVGDGELYEQYF. CDR3 nucleotide sequence: TGTGCCAGCAGCGTAGGTGACGGGGAGCTCTACGAGCAGTACTTC.

In its sample, this clonotype was seen a few times. The chain has TRBV28 and TRBJ1-1; the D gene is possibly TRBD1 (5 bases). The CDR3 extends over 15 amino acids. V lost 2 bases and J lost 4, with 14 bases in between. Germline CDR1 and CDR2: MDHEN and SYDVKM. The CDR3 is CASSLERGASTEAFF. In DNA form, the CDR3 reads TGTGCCAGCAGTTTAGAGAGGGGCGCCAGCACTGAAGCTTTCTTT.

This chain connects TRBV6-6 to TRBJ2-7; TRBD1 matches at 9 bases. The CDR3 spans 12 residues. Germline lookup yields CDR1 MNHNY and CDR2 SVGAGI (reference sequence). Trimming cost V 7 bases and J 4 bases; bases outside gene matches: 2. This CDR3 reads CASMGQGYEQYF. The CDR3 DNA reads TGTGCCAGCATGGGACAGGGTTACGAGCAGTACTTC.

The chain links TRBV4-1 to TRBJ2-1; unclear D gene. Per germline, CDR1 MGHRA and CDR2 YSYEKL. V was pared by 3 bases and J by 4 bases, with 13 bases between. The CDR3 is 15 residues long. The CDR3 here is CASSQSFEPYNEQFF. The CDR3 nucleotides read TGCGCCAGCAGCCAGAGCTTCGAACCTTACAATGAGCAGTTCTTC.

This clonotype occurred a few times. This sequence joins TRBV4-3 and TRBJ1-5; 9 bases match TRBD1. The CDR3 extends over 17 amino acids. V lost 0 bases and J lost 5; bases outside the gene matches: 8. Germline CDR1 and CDR2: LGHNA and YSLEER. The CDR3 loop reads CASSQDPPGTGHQPQHF. As DNA, the CDR3 is TGCGCCAGCAGCCAAGATCCTCCCGGGACAGGGCATCAGCCCCAGCATTTT.

The chain recombines TRBV7-9 with TRBJ2-3; D unresolved. Trimming took 3 bases from V and 3 from J, leaving 16 bases between them. Germline values: CDR1 SEHNR, CDR2 FQNEAQ (reference sequence). The CDR3 covers 16 residues. The CDR3 region is CASSFLGNPRTDTQYF. The DNA of the CDR3 is TGTGCCAGCAGCTTCTTGGGCAACCCCCGGACAGATACGCAGTATTTT.

This clonotype was counted a single time. The chain combines TRBV5-1 with TRBJ1-1; D perhaps matches TRBD1 (5 bases). V was pared by 4 bases and J by 5 bases, with 21 bases between. Looked up from germline, CDR1 is SGHRS and CDR2 is YFSETQ. CDR3 size: 16 residues. CDR3 residues: CASSGSRDGSNTEAFF. In nucleotides, the CDR3 is TGCGCCAGCAGCGGATCCCGGGACGGAAGCAATACTGAAGCTTTCTTT.

At least ten counts were recorded for this clonotype. The CDR3 protein is CASSSSDYERGDINIQYF. The DNA of the CDR3 is TGTGCCAGCAGTTCCTCAGACTACGAGCGGGGTGACATAAACATTCAGTACTTC. The gene calls are TRBV28 and TRBJ2-4; 7 bases agree with TRBD2. Trimming took 4 bases from V and 6 from J; bases not matched to a gene: 18. The CDR3 sequence is 18 residues long. Per the germline V gene, CDR1 is MDHEN and CDR2 is SYDVKM.

The chain uses TRBV12-3 or TRBV12-4 and TRBJ1-1, with 8 bases matching TRBD1. The CDR3 sequence is 14 residues long. Losses at the gene ends were 5 bases for V and 4 bases for J; bases not matched to a gene: 6. The CDR3 nucleotides read TGTGCCAGCAGTGCGACAGGGGAGGTCACTGAAGCTTTCTTT. Its protein is CASSATGEVTEAFF.

This clonotype was picked up a small number of times. The V call is TRBV6-2 or TRBV6-3, the J call TRBJ1-1; a possible D gene is TRBD1 (5 bases). From germline, CDR1 is MNHEY and CDR2 SVGEGT. The CDR3 has 15 residues. V lost 6 bases and J 0 bases, leaving 14 bases between the germline ends. The CDR3 DNA reads as TGTGCCAGCAGGTCGACAGCATGGATGAACACTGAAGCTTTCTTT. It translates to CASRSTAWMNTEAFF.

This clonotype was counted ten times or more. The rearrangement uses TRBV4-1 and TRBJ2-2; 9 bases fit TRBD1. Germline loops: CDR1 MGHRA, CDR2 YSYEKL. The trim removed 4 bases at V and 5 bases at J, leaving 8 bases unmatched. This CDR3 contains 16 residues. The CDR3 here is CASSPLDRGGTGELFF. CDR3 DNA: TGCGCCAGCAGCCCCTTGGACAGGGGCGGTACCGGGGAGCTGTTTTTT.

The chain is built from TRBV20-1 and TRBJ2-5; 9 nucleotides line up with TRBD2. Germline V gives CDR1 DFQATT, CDR2 SNEGSKA (reference sequence). The length of the CDR3 is 15 residues. Trimming cost V 3 bases and J 1 base; bases outside gene matches: 6. CDR3 sequence reads: CSARGGRGGQETQYF. The DNA for the CDR3 is TGCAGTGCTAGGGGGGGGCGGGGGGGCCAAGAGACCCAGTACTTC.

The J gene is TRBJ2-5, the V gene TRBV7-9, with D hard to call. Trimming took 4 bases from V and 2 from J, leaving 20 bases between them. Looked up from germline, CDR1 is SEHNR and CDR2 is FQNEAQ (reference sequence). This CDR3 has 17 amino acids. CDR3 sequence reads: CASSSPPDRLVQETQYF. CDR3 DNA sequence: TGTGCCAGCAGCTCGCCACCGGACCGCCTTGTTCAAGAGACCCAGTACTTC. The full variable domain, with the rest looked up from reference TRBV7-9 and TRBJ2-5, is DTGVSQNPRHKITKRGQNVTFRCDPISEHNRLYWYRQTLGQGPEFLTYFQNEAQLEKSRLLSDRFSAERPKGSFSTLEIQRTEQGDSAMYLCASSSPPDRLVQETQYFGPGTRLLVL.

The chain recombines TRBV11-2 with TRBJ2-7, with 11 bases aligning to TRBD1. Germline V gene sequence: CDR1 SGHAT, CDR2 FQNNGV. CDR3 length: 17 amino acids. J gave up 4 bases and V 0 bases, and 8 bases lay outside the gene matches. CDR3 loop: CASSLDRGDRGVYEQYF. CDR3 bases: TGTGCCAGCAGCTTAGACCGGGGGGACAGGGGGGTTTACGAGCAGTACTTC.

This clonotype was observed a few times. The chain uses TRBV10-2 and TRBJ2-7; TRBD2 aligns across 10 bases. Germline V gene lookup returns CDR1 WSHSY and CDR2 SAAADI. With 4 bases clipped from V and 0 bases from J, the junction kept 0 bases outside the gene matches. The CDR3 is made up of 14 amino acids. The CDR3 region is CASSGTSGSYEQYF. The CDR3 nucleotides read TGCGCCAGCAGTGGGACTAGCGGCTCCTACGAGCAGTACTTC.

This clonotype was seen more than once but under ten times. The V call is TRBV7-6, the J call TRBJ1-6; 7 bases are shared with TRBD1. Germline lookup yields CDR1 SGHVS and CDR2 FNYEAQ. The length of the CDR3 is 15 residues. The ends lost 7 bases at V and 5 bases at J; junction bases unmatched: 8. The CDR3 sequence: CASTPGGGDNSPLHF. In DNA form, the CDR3 reads TGTGCCAGCACCCCAGGGGGGGGAGATAATTCACCCCTCCACTTT.

V gene TRBV7-9 combines with J gene TRBJ2-1; D is unclear. Per the germline V gene, CDR1 is SEHNR and CDR2 is FQNEAQ (reference sequence). The V end was cut by 1 base, the J end by 8 bases, with 15 bases between. This CDR3 region has 15 residues. CDR3 protein: CASSLDGLVSDEQFF. Written as DNA, the CDR3 is TGTGCCAGCAGCTTAGATGGGCTAGTCAGCGATGAGCAGTTCTTC.

The CDR3 DNA sequence: TGTGCCAGCAGCTTCGCAGGGCCCCAAGAGACCCAGTACTTC. Translating gives CASSFAGPQETQYF. The chain employs TRBV7-2 and TRBJ2-5; D may be TRBD1 (5 bases). V lost 3 bases to trimming and J lost 1 base, with 9 bases between them. Germline CDR1 reads SGHTA; CDR2 reads FQGNSA. CDR3 size: 14 residues.